A selection of T cell receptor beta chains follows, all from one sample in a study of blood T cell repertoires in COVID-19. TCRdb's copy holds only in-frame clones and misses some; the assay was immunoSEQ multiplex PCR. The data show approximately 300,000 clones, with roughly 91% seen just once and 1% held by the top ten. The sequenced sample consisted of peripheral blood. These TCRs come from a man in his forties or fifties with active or convalescent COVID-19. CDR3s include the opening cysteine and the closing phenylalanine or tryptophan. The order of the fields is J gene, clone size, D gene, V gene, CDR3 protein, CDR3 DNA. A D gene is named only where the DNA matches it firmly. Size is omitted from some rows. Given values are once, few, many or a class for expanded clones.

TRBJ1-2,NA,NA,TRBV29-1,CSVVGQLNYGYTF,TGCAGCGTTGTTGGACAGCTAAACTATGGCTACACCTTC
TRBJ2-7,NA,NA,TRBV27,CASSQKYRDEQYF,TGTGCCAGCAGCCAAAAATACAGGGACGAGCAGTACTTC
TRBJ2-1,once,TRBD1,TRBV7-3,CASSFGSRDRVASGFNEQFF,TGTGCCAGCAGCTTTGGGTCACGGGACAGGGTGGCTAGCGGCTTCAATGAGCAGTTCTTC
TRBJ1-2,NA,NA,TRBV24-1,CATSDVWGEDYGYTF,TGTGCCACCAGTGACGTATGGGGGGAGGACTATGGCTACACCTTC
TRBJ2-7,once,TRBD2,TRBV18,CASSQRTSGGSYEQYF,TGTGCCAGCTCACAACGGACTAGCGGGGGCTCCTACGAGCAGTACTTC
TRBJ1-5,NA,NA,TRBV7-8,CASSPGRTVSNQPQHF,TGTGCCAGCAGCCCGGGCCGGACAGTTAGCAATCAGCCCCAGCATTTT
TRBJ1-5,NA,NA,TRBV7-9,CASSLDRQIQHF,TGTGCCAGCAGCTTAGATAGACAGATCCAGCATTTT
TRBJ1-2,NA,TRBD1,TRBV2,CASSESPWGTGSGYTF,TGTGCCAGCAGTGAATCTCCCTGGGGGACAGGGTCTGGCTACACCTTC
TRBJ2-3,once,TRBD2,TRBV6-5,CASSYSYASGANTQYF,TGTGCCAGCAGTTACTCGTATGCTAGCGGGGCAAATACGCAGTATTTT
TRBJ1-1,once,NA,TRBV30,CAWSGHQGTGGAFF,TGTGCCTGGAGTGGACACCAGGGAACGGGGGGAGCTTTCTTT
TRBJ1-2,NA,NA,TRBV2,CASSELGGGYTF,TGTGCCAGCAGTGAATTAGGAGGAGGCTACACCTTC
TRBJ2-5,NA,TRBD2,TRBV7-3,CASSPGLAGDSETQYF,TGTGCCAGCAGCCCGGGACTAGCGGGGGATTCAGAGACCCAGTACTTC
TRBJ1-2,NA,TRBD1,TRBV5-4,CASSMGQGLDYGYTF,TGTGCCAGCAGCATGGGACAGGGGCTGGACTATGGCTACACCTTC
TRBJ2-7,NA,NA,TRBV11-2,CASSLDLGQVHYEQYF,TGTGCCAGCAGCTTAGATCTCGGCCAGGTTCATTACGAGCAGTACTTC
TRBJ2-1,once,TRBD2,TRBV2,CASSTSGRYNEQFF,TGTGCCAGCAGTACTAGCGGGAGATACAATGAGCAGTTCTTC
TRBJ1-2,NA,TRBD1,TRBV19,CASSIRTGGSANYGYTF,TGTGCCAGTAGTATAAGGACAGGGGGCTCGGCTAACTATGGCTACACCTTC
TRBJ2-7,NA,NA,TRBV6-5,CASSSGTLSYEQYF,TGTGCCAGCAGCTCCGGGACTCTCTCCTACGAGCAGTACTTC
TRBJ2-7,NA,NA,TRBV28,CASSLIGYEQYF,TGTGCCAGCAGTTTGATCGGCTACGAGCAGTACTTC
TRBJ2-1,NA,NA,TRBV25-1,CASSGQRTILSEQFF,TGTGCCAGCAGTGGGCAACGGACTATACTAAGCGAGCAGTTCTTC
TRBJ2-1,NA,TRBD2,TRBV7-3,CASSLTGPSGGQFF,TGTGCCAGCAGCTTAACCGGCCCTAGCGGGGGGCAGTTCTTC
TRBJ1-5,NA,NA,TRBV12-5,CASGNTNQPQHF,TGTGCTAGTGGCAATACAAATCAGCCCCAGCATTTT
TRBJ1-5,NA,NA,TRBV6-6,CASVWQFNQPQHF,TGTGCCAGCGTCTGGCAGTTCAATCAGCCCCAGCATTTT
TRBJ1-1,few,NA,TRBV27,CASRTTGYATEAFF,TGTGCCAGCAGGACAACAGGGTATGCCACTGAAGCTTTCTTT
TRBJ2-2,NA,NA,TRBV6-6,CASSLSTGELFF,TGTGCCAGCAGTTTGAGCACCGGGGAGCTGTTTTTT
TRBJ2-3,NA,TRBD1,TRBV5-1,CASRPRPGQGGDTDTQYF,TGCGCCAGCAGACCCAGACCGGGACAGGGAGGGGACACAGATACGCAGTATTTT
TRBJ1-3,NA,NA,TRBV6-2/TRBV6-3,CASSRGDSGNTIYF,TGTGCCAGCAGTCGGGGGGACTCTGGAAACACCATATATTTT
TRBJ2-1,NA,TRBD2,TRBV3-1/TRBV3-2,CASSQGLAGGPFYNEQFF,TGTGCCAGCAGCCAAGGCCTAGCGGGGGGGCCATTTTACAATGAGCAGTTCTTC
TRBJ2-1,NA,TRBD2,TRBV5-1,CASSLSAGGSYNEQFF,TGCGCCAGCAGCTTGAGTGCGGGGGGCTCCTACAATGAGCAGTTCTTC
TRBJ1-2,few,NA,TRBV5-1,CASSLAPGYGYTF,TGCGCCAGCAGCTTGGCCCCGGGGTACGGCTACACCTTC
TRBJ2-3,few,TRBD2,TRBV19,CASRGGNGDTQYF,TGTGCCAGTAGGGGGGGGAATGGAGATACGCAGTATTTT
TRBJ1-1,NA,NA,TRBV9,CASSVAGSTEAFF,TGTGCCAGCAGCGTAGCAGGCTCCACTGAAGCTTTCTTT
TRBJ2-3,NA,TRBD2,TRBV30,CACSSGGDTQYF,TGTGCCTGTAGTTCGGGGGGGGATACGCAGTATTTT
TRBJ2-7,NA,TRBD2,TRBV6-1,CASSERQALAGVPYEQYF,TGTGCCAGCAGTGAGAGACAGGCCCTAGCGGGGGTTCCCTACGAGCAGTACTTC
TRBJ2-2,few,NA,TRBV15,CATSAADTNTGELFF,TGTGCCACCAGCGCGGCCGATACGAACACCGGGGAGCTGTTTTTT
TRBJ1-1,once,TRBD1,TRBV5-1,CASSFAGGSTEAFF,TGCGCCAGCAGCTTTGCAGGGGGGAGCACTGAAGCTTTCTTT
TRBJ1-6,NA,NA,TRBV6-1,CASSEGGVSPLHF,TGTGCCAGCAGTGAAGGGGGGGTTTCACCCCTCCACTTT
TRBJ2-3,NA,TRBD2,TRBV28,CASRAGGNTDTQYF,TGTGCCAGCAGAGCCGGGGGGAACACAGATACGCAGTATTTT
TRBJ1-4,NA,NA,TRBV9,CASSVATVNEKLFF,TGTGCCAGCAGCGTAGCGACAGTGAATGAAAAACTGTTTTTT
TRBJ1-5,NA,TRBD1,TRBV6-5,CASSYSLTGGNQPQHF,TGTGCCAGCAGTTACTCCCTTACAGGGGGTAATCAGCCCCAGCATTTT
TRBJ1-1,once,NA,TRBV12-3/TRBV12-4,CASTPPGTEAFF,TGTGCCAGCACCCCTCCGGGAACTGAAGCTTTCTTT
TRBJ1-2,once,NA,TRBV28,CASSSPGQTTGYTF,TGTGCCAGCAGTTCTCCGGGACAAACTACAGGCTACACCTTC
TRBJ2-1,NA,TRBD2,TRBV4-2,CASSQDVPLLREGEMGSYNEQFF,TGTGCCAGCAGCCAAGACGTCCCGTTGTTGCGGGAGGGCGAAATGGGCTCCTACAATGAGCAGTTCTTC
TRBJ2-7,NA,TRBD1,TRBV7-2,CASSVSGTAYEQYF,TGTGCCAGCAGCGTATCCGGGACAGCCTACGAGCAGTACTTC
TRBJ2-1,once,TRBD2,TRBV7-2,CASSRGTSWGEQFF,TGTGCCAGCAGCCGGGGGACTAGCTGGGGTGAGCAGTTCTTC
TRBJ1-6,NA,TRBD1,TRBV4-3,CASSHGTDGYNSPLHF,TGCGCCAGCAGCCACGGGACAGATGGCTATAATTCACCCCTCCACTTT
TRBJ2-7,NA,TRBD1,TRBV11-1,CASSLGAGGTYEQYF,TGTGCCAGCAGCTTAGGGGCAGGGGGAACCTACGAGCAGTACTTC